This T cell receptor (beta chain) emerged from a study of read filtering for tumor transcriptome and immune sequencing. Whole-study context: Revised staging placed roughly eight patients in R-ISS I, roughly 17 in II, 6 or 7 in III.

From about 0.4 ug of RNA, a library with molecular barcoded alpha/delta and beta/gamma adaptors was made. TCRdb itself ran the reads through MiXCR, one entry per CDR3 protein. The table shows roughly 24,000 distinct CDR3 sequences, with around 15% occurring only once. Germline V gives CDR1 DFQATT, CDR2 SNEGSKA (reference sequence). The CDR3 spans 15 residues. Study conclusions and caveats: The sorted CD138-negative fraction was a mixed bone marrow immune population, not purified T cells.

Worth noting for this clonotype: Its antigen remains unidentified. A much larger clone differs from this one at a single base, so this may be a read error.

This receptor was taken from a donor aged 40 or over with multiple myeloma. The chain joins TRBV20-1 to TRBJ2-1; D is perhaps TRBD1 (5 bases). The specimen was a population of CD138-negative cells sorted from bone marrow. CDR3 sequence reads: CSAAPPRQGYSEQFF. The CDR3 region has the DNA TGCAGTGCGGCCCCTCCGAGGCAGGGATACAGTGAGCAGTTCTTC.